These 27 T cell receptor beta chains were sequenced from one sample in a study of cytomegalovirus exposure and HLA in healthy donors. PCR employed 60 Vbeta and 13 Jbeta primers. TCRdb's table, derived via immunoSEQ multiplex PCR, lists solely in-frame clones and lacks some. The sample has 200,000 to 250,000 clones; almost 85% are singletons. The sample was PBMCs. These TCRs come from a woman aged 40 to 49 in good health and CMV-seronegative.

This clone came up a few times. Other DNA sequences of this sample code for an identical CDR3. The chain links TRBV9 to TRBJ1-1, with a tentative D call TRBD1 (5 bases). Germline V lookup: CDR1 SGDLS, CDR2 YYNGEE. This CDR3 comprises 14 residues. The ends were cut back, 2 bases at V and 1 base at J, with 9 bases in the middle. This CDR3 is CASSVGGSNTEAFF. The CDR3 nucleotides are TGTGCCAGCAGCGTCGGGGGATCGAACACTGAAGCTTTCTTT.

This chain uses TRBV7-9 with TRBJ1-2, with D unclear. The CDR3 sequence is 13 residues long. V lost 5 bases to trimming and J lost 8 bases, with 15 bases between them. Germline-derived CDR1 and CDR2 are SEHNR and FQNEAQ (reference sequence). CDR3 residues: CASSPMSRAGYTF. The CDR3 DNA reads as TGTGCCAGCAGCCCGATGTCCCGCGCAGGCTACACCTTC. Full variable domain (remainder filled in from reference TRBV7-9 and TRBJ1-2): DTGVSQNPRHKITKRGQNVTFRCDPISEHNRLYWYRQTLGQGPEFLTYFQNEAQLEKSRLLSDRFSAERPKGSFSTLEIQRTEQGDSAMYLCASSPMSRAGYTFGSGTRLTVV.

The V gene is TRBV5-1, the J gene TRBJ2-7, with TRBD1 identical over 7 bases. In germline, CDR1 is SGHRS, CDR2 YFSETQ. The CDR3 is 14 amino acids. The J segment lost 3 bases and the V segment lost 4 bases, leaving 7 bases of the junction unmatched. The CDR3 is CASSLGGTVYEQYF. As DNA, the CDR3 is TGCGCCAGCAGCCTTGGTGGGACAGTCTACGAGCAGTACTTC.

Only a few counts were recorded for this clone. J is TRBJ1-4 and V is TRBV7-9, with D unclear. V was trimmed by 1 base and J by 11 bases, leaving 5 bases between them. Germline V gene lookup returns CDR1 SEHNR and CDR2 FQNEAQ (reference sequence). The CDR3 totals 11 residues. CDR3 coding DNA: TGTGCCAGCAGCTTAGGAGGGAAACTGTTTTTT. Translated: CASSLGGKLFF.

This chain connects TRBV27 to TRBJ2-7; 7 nucleotides align to TRBD1. The length of the CDR3 is 13 residues. Germline trimming cut 3 bases from V and 3 bases from J; bases unmatched to any gene: 2. Germline loops: CDR1 MNHEY, CDR2 SMNVEV (reference sequence). The CDR3 bases are TGTGCCAGCAGTTTGCCAGGGGGCTACGAGCAGTACTTC. It specifies CASSLPGGYEQYF.

The genes are TRBV2 and TRBJ2-7; tentative D call: TRBD1 (7 bases). The CDR3 runs 14 residues. Trimming pared 2 bases from V and 0 bases from J, leaving 8 bases between. The germline gives CDR1 SNHLY, CDR2 FYNNEI. The CDR3 DNA sequence: TGTGCCAGCAGTGAACAGGGGGGCTCCTACGAGCAGTACTTC. Residues: CASSEQGGSYEQYF.

V gene TRBV2 combines with J gene TRBJ1-3; 7 bases are a match to TRBD1. J was trimmed by 0 bases and V by 5 bases; bases with no gene match: 4. The length of the CDR3 is 15 residues. Germline V gene data show CDR1 as SNHLY and CDR2 as FYNNEI. Here the CDR3 DNA reads TGTGCCAGCAGTATACAGGGGACCTCTGGAAACACCATATATTTT. Translating it yields CASSIQGTSGNTIYF.

The V call is TRBV7-8, the J call TRBJ2-5, with D maybe TRBD2 (5 bases). V was trimmed by 0 bases and J by 5 bases, leaving 7 bases between them. The CDR3 contains 13 residues. Germline lookup yields CDR1 SGHVS and CDR2 FQNEAQ. The CDR3 bases are TGTGCCAGCAGCTTAGCGACTAAGGAGACCCAGTACTTC. It codes for CASSLATKETQYF.

This chain uses TRBV5-1 with TRBJ1-2; 10 nucleotides agree with TRBD1. J gave up 4 bases and V 4 bases, and 7 bases lay outside the gene matches. CDR1 is SGHRS, CDR2 YFSETQ, per germline. CDR3 length equals 15 residues. CDR3 sequence (DNA): TGCGCCAGCAGCAAATCGGACAGGGGGTTCTATGGCTACACCTTC. Protein product: CASSKSDRGFYGYTF.

This chain joins TRBV15 and TRBJ2-7, with TRBD1 matching 8 bases. V lost 5 bases and J lost 3; bases outside the gene matches: 9. The germline V gene encodes CDR1 LNHNV and CDR2 YYDKDF (reference sequence). The CDR3 is 15 amino acids. CDR3 amino acids: CATSSDRGSYYEQYF. CDR3 sequence (DNA): TGTGCCACCAGCTCAGACAGGGGAAGTTACTACGAGCAGTACTTC.

V usage is TRBV9 and J usage is TRBJ2-1, with 7 bases lining up with TRBD1. The CDR3 contains 16 residues. Germline V gives CDR1 SGDLS, CDR2 YYNGEE. Trimming at V came to 5 bases and at J to 1 base, leaving 9 bases not matched to a gene. CDR3 DNA: TGTGCCAGCAGTGAAAACAGGGGCTATTCCTACAATGAGCAGTTCTTC. Translating gives CASSENRGYSYNEQFF.

The genes are TRBV7-9 and TRBJ2-3, with 7 bases that match TRBD1. The germline V gene has CDR1 SEHNR and CDR2 FQNEAQ (reference sequence). The CDR3 length is 16 residues. The ends lost 5 bases at V and 0 bases at J; junction bases unmatched: 8. CDR3 protein: CASSVYRGTSTDTQYF. The CDR3 DNA sequence: TGTGCCAGCAGCGTTTACAGGGGAACTAGCACAGATACGCAGTATTTT. Full variable domain (remainder filled in from reference TRBV7-9 and TRBJ2-3): DTGVSQNPRHKITKRGQNVTFRCDPISEHNRLYWYRQTLGQGPEFLTYFQNEAQLEKSRLLSDRFSAERPKGSFSTLEIQRTEQGDSAMYLCASSVYRGTSTDTQYFGPGTRLTVL.

This rearrangement joins TRBV19 to TRBJ2-5; TRBD2 matches 9 bases. The germline CDR1 and CDR2 sequences are LNHDA and SQIVND (reference sequence). Trimming at V came to 2 bases and at J to 4 bases, leaving 17 bases not matched to a gene. The CDR3 is made up of 19 amino acids. The CDR3 reads CASSITWRGGPHGGETQYF. CDR3 DNA: TGTGCCAGTAGTATAACTTGGCGGGGGGGGCCTCACGGGGGAGAGACCCAGTACTTC.

The rearrangement uses TRBV5-1 and TRBJ2-1; perhaps TRBD1 as D (5 bases). V lost 0 bases and J 8 bases, leaving 9 bases between the germline ends. The CDR3 sequence is 13 residues long. Germline assignment: CDR1 SGHRS and CDR2 YFSETQ. The CDR3 coding sequence is TGCGCCAGCAGCTTGGACAGGTATGATGAGCAGTTCTTC. It translates to CASSLDRYDEQFF.

The rearrangement joins TRBV5-1 to TRBJ1-2, with D perhaps matching TRBD1 (6 bases). Looked up from germline, CDR1 is SGHRS and CDR2 is YFSETQ. V dropped 3 bases and J dropped 3 bases, with 9 bases sitting between them. This CDR3 has 13 residues. The CDR3 loop is CASSSDSHYGYTF. CDR3 in DNA: TGCGCCAGCAGCTCGGACAGCCACTATGGCTACACCTTC.

V is TRBV13 and J is TRBJ2-2, with TRBD1 matching over 8 bases. The CDR3 loop spans 17 amino acids. Germline values: CDR1 PRHDT, CDR2 FYEKMQ (reference sequence). The V gene end was trimmed by 0 bases and the J gene end by 7 bases; junction bases not matched to a gene: 10. The DNA of the CDR3 is TGTGCCAGCAGCTTAGGGGGCGTGGGACAGGCTCACGGGGAGCTGTTTTTT. It is translated as CASSLGGVGQAHGELFF.

The CDR3 DNA follows: TGTGCCAGCAGCTACTTGACGGAGGGCACTGAAGCTTTCTTT. This codes for CASSYLTEGTEAFF. V gene TRBV7-9 combines with J gene TRBJ1-1; D not certain. Germline V gene sequence: CDR1 SEHNR, CDR2 FQNEAQ (reference sequence). The CDR3 is made up of 14 amino acids. Trimming stripped 4 bases from V and 4 bases from J, with 13 bases between.

The chain is built from TRBV5-8 and TRBJ1-5, with 7 bases fitting TRBD1. The germline V gene encodes CDR1 SGHTS and CDR2 YDEGEE. The CDR3 loop spans 13 amino acids. V lost 4 bases and J lost 7; bases outside the gene matches: 5. CDR3 protein: CASSRQGGQPQHF. DNA for the CDR3: TGTGCCAGCAGCCGACAGGGCGGGCAGCCCCAGCATTTT.

The chain combines TRBV28 with TRBJ2-5, with D possibly matching TRBD2 (5 bases). Germline V gene lookup returns CDR1 MDHEN and CDR2 SYDVKM. V lost 6 bases to trimming and J lost 0 bases, with 14 bases between them. This CDR3 spans 15 amino acids. The CDR3 DNA follows: TGTGCCAGCAGCCAGAGAACCGGGAACCAAGAGACCCAGTACTTC. Its protein is CASSQRTGNQETQYF.

The chain uses TRBV6-5 and TRBJ2-3; D remains ambiguous. Trimming removed 9 bases from V and 6 bases from J, with 7 bases in between. Germline assignment: CDR1 MNHEY and CDR2 SVGAGI. The length of the CDR3 is 10 residues. The chain's CDR3 is CASGLDTQYF. The CDR3 DNA reads TGTGCCAGTGGCCTCGATACGCAGTATTTT.

This chain uses TRBV11-3 with TRBJ1-4; D remains ambiguous. Per the germline V gene, CDR1 is SGHNT and CDR2 is YENEEA. Trimming left V 5 bases short and J 0 bases short, with 10 bases between. This CDR3 has 15 residues. CDR3 sequence (DNA): TGTGCCAGCAGCCCACCCGACACAACTAATGAAAAACTGTTTTTT. It is translated as CASSPPDTTNEKLFF.

This sequence joins TRBV5-1 and TRBJ2-7; no clear D gene. Trimming stripped 0 bases from V and 2 bases from J, with 6 bases between. This CDR3 contains 13 residues. CDR1 and CDR2 from the germline V gene are SGHRS and YFSETQ. The CDR3 region has the DNA TGCGCCAGCAGCTTGGAAAGCACCTACGAGCAGTACTTC. Its translation is CASSLESTYEQYF.

The J gene is TRBJ1-1, the V gene TRBV27, with D tentatively TRBD1 (5 bases). CDR3 length: 14 residues. The germline gives CDR1 MNHEY, CDR2 SMNVEV (reference sequence). V dropped 5 bases and J dropped 1 base, with 11 bases sitting between them. In DNA, the CDR3 is TGTGCCAGCAGTCCCCTTACAGGGAACACTGAAGCTTTCTTT. Amino acid sequence: CASSPLTGNTEAFF.

This rearrangement joins TRBV7-9 to TRBJ1-3, with D unclear. The CDR3 is 16 amino acids. V lost 1 base to trimming and J lost 3 bases, with 13 bases between them. The germline V gene encodes CDR1 SEHNR and CDR2 FQNEAQ (reference sequence). CDR3 DNA: TGTGCCAGCAGCTTAGTTCAGCTTTGGAGTGGAAACACCATATATTTT. Translation: CASSLVQLWSGNTIYF.

The V and J genes are TRBV7-9 and TRBJ2-5, with 10 bases aligning to TRBD2. The CDR3 loop spans 14 amino acids. Germline V CDR1 and CDR2: SEHNR, FQNEAQ (reference sequence). The V segment lost 4 bases and the J segment 4 bases; nucleotides outside the gene matches: 3. The CDR3 loop is CASSYSGGTETQYF. CDR3 DNA: TGTGCCAGCAGCTATAGCGGGGGGACAGAGACCCAGTACTTC.

The chain joins TRBV6-5 to TRBJ1-3; no clear D gene. V shed 2 bases and J shed 0 bases, with 5 bases lying between them. The CDR3 totals 14 residues. CDR1 and CDR2 (germline): MNHEY, SVGAGI. The CDR3 bases are TGTGCCAGCAGTTACGGAGACTCTGGAAACACCATATATTTT. Its protein product is CASSYGDSGNTIYF.

The J gene is TRBJ2-3, the V gene TRBV27; 7 bases are shared with TRBD2. With 6 bases clipped from V and 4 bases from J, the junction kept 10 bases outside the gene matches. The CDR3 is made up of 15 amino acids. Looked up from germline, CDR1 is MNHEY and CDR2 is SMNVEV (reference sequence). This chain's CDR3 is CASSRDYRGSDTQYF. The CDR3 DNA sequence: TGTGCCAGCAGCCGGGACTATCGAGGATCAGATACGCAGTATTTT.